The 21 T cell receptor beta chains below all came from one sample that was sequenced in a study of T-cell memory formation after mild COVID-19 (dated by TCRdb to about 2021). Receptors were amplified or captured by 5' RACE. Sequencing was performed on an Illumina NovaSeq 6000. TCRdb reran the public reads through fastp at Q25 and MiXCR, keeping productive beta chains. All rows with the same CDR3 protein become a single entry with the most common DNA and genes. Present in this sample are around 320,000 distinct CDR3 sequences, approximately 27% of which were seen just once. Together, the top ten hold 13% of the sample. Sequences were obtained from PBMCs or a T cell subset sorted from them (not recorded which). Receptors originate from an adult woman who had mild COVID-19 (a few samples of this study predate the infection). The sample titles of this study are shuffled in the database, so cell type and time point are left out; the donor was told from shared clones.

The rearrangement joins TRBV5-6 to TRBJ2-5, with 11 bases matching TRBD1. There are 15 residues in the CDR3. V was pared by 4 bases and J by 4 bases, with 6 bases of the junction left unmatched. Germline lookup yields CDR1 SGHDT and CDR2 YYEEEE. The CDR3 nucleotides read TGTGCCAGCAGCCGAAGAGGGACAGGGGGAGAGACCCAGTACTTC. It encodes CASSRRGTGGETQYF.

The chain couples TRBV7-2 to TRBJ2-5, with a tentative D call TRBD1 (5 bases). CDR3 length: 16 amino acids. Germline V gene sequence: CDR1 SGHTA, CDR2 FQGNSA. V lost 0 bases and J lost 8, with 19 bases in between. CDR3 amino acids: CASSLAIGPTQGTQYF. As DNA, the CDR3 is TGTGCCAGCAGCTTAGCAATAGGGCCCACCCAGGGCACCCAGTACTTC.

V usage is TRBV7-3 and J usage is TRBJ2-3; D ambiguous. Trimming took 3 bases from V and 4 from J, leaving 20 bases between them. Germline CDR1 SGHTA, CDR2 FQGTGA. CDR3 size: 17 residues. CDR3 sequence reads: CASSLDPWAPKPDTQYF. The CDR3 region has the DNA TGTGCCAGCAGCTTGGACCCCTGGGCCCCCAAACCAGATACGCAGTATTTT.

The chain couples TRBV4-3 to TRBJ1-6; 10 positions agree with TRBD1. The CDR3 has 16 residues. CDR1 LGHNA and CDR2 YSLEER come from the germline V gene. After removal of 1 base from V and 10 bases from J, the junction contained 7 bases not matched to a gene. CDR3: CASSQARDRGRSPLHF. CDR3 DNA sequence: TGCGCCAGCAGCCAAGCCAGGGACAGGGGACGCTCACCCCTCCACTTT.

The chain combines TRBV4-3 with TRBJ2-1, with D hard to call. Germline V gives CDR1 LGHNA, CDR2 YSLEER. The V gene lost 0 bases and the J gene lost 2 bases, with 11 bases spanning the gap. The CDR3 runs to 16 residues. The CDR3 DNA is TGCGCCAGCAGCCAAGACATCGAAGGAACCTACAATGAGCAGTTCTTC. Protein: CASSQDIEGTYNEQFF.

There are a few counts of this clonotype. The gene calls are TRBV2 and TRBJ1-4; 7 bases fit TRBD1. With V trimmed by 9 bases and J by 7 bases, 8 bases remained unmatched. This CDR3 region has 13 residues. In germline, CDR1 is SNHLY, CDR2 FYNNEI. CDR3 sequence (DNA): TGTGCCAGGCACAGGGGTGTCGGTGAAAAACTGTTTTTT. It is translated as CARHRGVGEKLFF.

This clonotype was seen a few times. The CDR3 DNA sequence: TGTGCCAGCAGCCGTACAGGGGGCGGACCTGATACCCGCAATGAGCAGTTCTTC. Protein sequence: CASSRTGGGPDTRNEQFF. V usage is TRBV7-9 and J usage is TRBJ2-1, with 9 bases fitting TRBD1. CDR1 is SEHNR, CDR2 FQNEAQ, per germline (reference sequence). J gave up 6 bases and V 5 bases, and 17 bases lay outside the gene matches. This CDR3 is built from 18 residues.

The gene calls are TRBV12-3 or TRBV12-4 and TRBJ2-7; 9 bases line up with TRBD1. Losses at the gene ends were 6 bases for V and 5 bases for J; bases not matched to a gene: 5. The CDR3 has 13 residues. CDR3 loop: CASSRDRADEQYF. The CDR3 bases are TGTGCCAGCAGCCGGGACAGGGCTGACGAGCAGTACTTC.

This chain connects TRBV4-1 to TRBJ2-2, with D possibly matching TRBD1 (7 bases). CDR3 length: 18 amino acids. Germline CDR1 reads MGHRA; CDR2 reads YSYEKL. Trimming removed 6 bases at V and 0 bases at J, with 20 bases between. The chain's CDR3 is CASRWGEGGLSNTGELFF. The CDR3 DNA reads as TGCGCCAGCAGGTGGGGGGAAGGGGGCCTATCGAACACCGGGGAGCTGTTTTTT.

This clonotype was counted a few times. The V call is TRBV20-1, the J call TRBJ2-7; the D is unclear. This CDR3 is built from 11 residues. Germline V gene data show CDR1 as DFQATT and CDR2 as SNEGSKA (reference sequence). V was shortened by 1 base and J by 4 bases, with 5 bases between the two germline ends. CDR3 region: CSARGSYEQYF. The CDR3 region has the DNA TGCAGTGCTAGAGGTTCATACGAGCAGTACTTC.

This clonotype was counted only a few times. The chain is built from TRBV7-9 and TRBJ2-7, with D possibly matching TRBD2 (5 bases). The CDR3 runs to 15 residues. V was shortened by 5 bases and J by 3 bases, with 17 bases between the two germline ends. The germline V gene encodes CDR1 SEHNR and CDR2 FQNEAQ (reference sequence). CDR3 residues: CASSARFSGIYEQYF. For the CDR3, the DNA is TGTGCCAGCAGCGCCCGATTCTCCGGGATCTACGAGCAGTACTTC.

The gene calls are TRBV12-3 or TRBV12-4 and TRBJ2-1; 7 bases agree with TRBD2. Trimming at V came to 5 bases and at J to 8 bases, leaving 9 bases not matched to a gene. This CDR3 contains 14 residues. The CDR3 bases are TGTGCCAGCAGTCCAGGGACTATGTTTCATGAGCAGTTCTTC. This sequence encodes CASSPGTMFHEQFF.

This clonotype was seen only a few times. This chain links TRBV12-3 or TRBV12-4 with TRBJ2-1; D not certain. The CDR3 consists of 13 residues. Trimming stripped 2 bases from V and 9 bases from J, with 11 bases between. The CDR3 nucleotides read TGTGCCAGCAGTTTATTGGCCGAGAGTGAGCAGTTCTTC. Its translation: CASSLLAESEQFF.

This clonotype was seen a handful of times. The chain recombines TRBV15 with TRBJ2-4; D may be TRBD1 (6 bases). Germline V gives CDR1 LNHNV, CDR2 YYDKDF (reference sequence). V was pared by 2 bases and J by 8 bases, with 13 bases between. The CDR3 is made up of 14 amino acids. CDR3 nucleotide sequence: TGTGCCACCAGCAGAAAGACAGGTCCACACATTCAGTACTTC. Translating gives CATSRKTGPHIQYF. The full variable domain, with the rest looked up from reference TRBV15 and TRBJ2-4, is DAMVIQNPRYQVTQFGKPVTLSCSQTLNHNVMYWYQQKSSQAPKLLFHYYDKDFNNEADTPDNFQSRRPNTSFCFLDIRSPGLGDTAMYLCATSRKTGPHIQYFGAGTRLSVL.

This clonotype was detected only a few times. This rearrangement joins TRBV29-1 to TRBJ2-7, with TRBD2 matching 14 bases. Germline CDR1 and CDR2: SQVTM and ANQGSEA. V lost 6 bases to trimming and J lost 1 base; unmatched junction nucleotides: 8. The CDR3 sequence is 16 residues long. CDR3: CSVSGTSGSSSYEQYF. DNA of the CDR3: TGCAGCGTCTCCGGGACTAGCGGGAGTAGTTCCTACGAGCAGTACTTC.

The chain carries TRBV18 and TRBJ1-2; the match to TRBD1 covers 7 bases. V dropped 2 bases and J dropped 7; count of bases not matched to a gene: 1. CDR1 KGHSH and CDR2 LQKENI come from the germline V gene. The CDR3 length is 12 residues. The CDR3 sequence is CASSPTGVGYTF. CDR3 nucleotide sequence: TGTGCCAGCTCACCAACAGGGGTTGGCTACACCTTC.

This chain connects TRBV3-1 to TRBJ2-1, with TRBD2 identical over 13 bases. Germline V gives CDR1 LGHDT, CDR2 YNNKEL (reference sequence). The CDR3 is 15 amino acids. J gave up 9 bases and V 0 bases, and 2 bases lay outside the gene matches. CDR3 amino acids: CASSQDRTSGGEQFF. The CDR3 DNA is TGTGCCAGCAGCCAAGATCGGACTAGCGGGGGTGAGCAGTTCTTC.

This clonotype has just a few counts. One end of the junction varies from germline; a read error may be responsible. V usage is TRBV5-6 and J usage is TRBJ2-7; D possibly corresponds to TRBD1 (5 bases). The CDR3 runs to 13 residues. Germline V gives CDR1 SGHDT, CDR2 YYEEEE. The CDR3 region is CASTLSAVAGILF. The CDR3 bases are TGTGCCAGCACCCTTTCGGCCGTGGCAGGGATTCTCTTC.

This clonotype was recorded a few times. This chain connects TRBV21-1 to TRBJ2-7; whether TRBD1, the table's D call, matches the DNA was not checked. TRBV21-1 is described as a pseudogene. The CDR3 is made up of 15 amino acids. CDR3 residues: CASSPRLLCPGEQYF. In DNA, the CDR3 is TGTGCCAGCAGCCCCCGGCTTCTTTGCCCCGGGGAGCAGTACTTC.

This clonotype was detected only a few times. The genes are TRBV3-1 and TRBJ2-7, with TRBD2 matching 7 bases. This CDR3 region has 16 residues. Looked up from germline, CDR1 is LGHDT and CDR2 is YNNKEL (reference sequence). The V and J ends lost 3 bases and 2 bases, in that order; junction bases with no gene match: 10. The CDR3 nucleotides are TGTGCCAGCAGCCACGCGTTCGGGAGGTCAACCTACGAGCAGTACTTC. It is translated as CASSHAFGRSTYEQYF.

A few counts support this clonotype. The chain recombines TRBV7-9 with TRBJ1-2; 7 bases line up with TRBD1. Germline assignment: CDR1 SEHNR and CDR2 FQNEAQ (reference sequence). This CDR3 contains 17 residues. J was trimmed by 4 bases and V by 5 bases; bases with no gene match: 16. The DNA of the CDR3 is TGTGCCAGCAGCCCCCGGCCCTCCCGGGACAGCCCCTATGGCTACACCTTC. Encoded protein: CASSPRPSRDSPYGYTF.